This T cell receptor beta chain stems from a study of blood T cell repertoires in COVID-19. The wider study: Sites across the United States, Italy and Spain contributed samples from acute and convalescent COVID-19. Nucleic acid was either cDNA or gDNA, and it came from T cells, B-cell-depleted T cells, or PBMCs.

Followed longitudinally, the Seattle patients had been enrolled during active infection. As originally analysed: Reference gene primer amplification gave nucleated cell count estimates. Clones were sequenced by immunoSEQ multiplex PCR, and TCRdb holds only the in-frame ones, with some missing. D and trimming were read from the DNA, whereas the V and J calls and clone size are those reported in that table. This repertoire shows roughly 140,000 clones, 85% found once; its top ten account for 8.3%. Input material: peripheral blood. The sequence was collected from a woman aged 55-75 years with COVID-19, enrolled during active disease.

This CDR3 is CASSLGLATDTQYF. The CDR3 DNA is TGTGCCAGCAGCTTGGGACTAGCAACAGATACGCAGTATTTT. The chain employs TRBV7-2 and TRBJ2-3; the match to TRBD2 covers 9 bases. CDR1 and CDR2 from the germline V gene are SGHTA and FQGNSA. Losses at the gene ends were 3 bases for V and 3 bases for J; bases not matched to a gene: 1. This CDR3 is 14 amino acids long.